The clone carrying this T cell receptor (beta chain) was picked up many times. Its antigen is not known. The CDR3 has 13 amino acids. The V end lost 6 bases, the J end lost 7 bases, and 15 bases lay between the germline ends. This entry comes from a study of blood T cells in healthy people across ages. General observations from the study: Donor CMV status, an unknown factor, possibly confounded changes in expanded clonotypes. The long-lived group displayed more naive CD4+ cells, plus higher diversity, than the aged donors did. Getting older went along with TCR beta diversity per million T cells dropping roughly linearly.

Alongside a J-beta primer mix, a sample-barcoded 5' primer served in a second PCR lasting about 7 to 12 cycles. Researchers report that each sample yielded at least 3 million CDR3-containing paired-end reads. Each CDR3 protein is one row after TCRdb ran MiXCR on the 5' RACE reads. This sample has just under 900,000 distinct CDR3 sequences, with under 30% found just once. The rearrangement joins TRBV12-3 or TRBV12-4 to TRBJ1-2; the D gene is possibly TRBD1 (5 bases). Sequencing used blood. The clonotype originates from a woman of 80 years or more in good health. The CDR3 loop reads CASSDSPRSGYTF. Here the CDR3 DNA reads TGTGCCAGCAGCGACAGTCCCCGGAGTGGCTACACCTTC.